Included here is one T cell receptor beta chain sequence, with context. The source of the sample is a study of tumor T cells in aggressive B-cell lymphoma. This CDR3 comprises 15 residues. CDR1 is LNHDA, CDR2 SQIVND, per germline (reference sequence). V shed 3 bases and J shed 3 bases, with 14 bases lying between them. Generated by immunoSEQ multiplex PCR, the TCRdb table keeps only in-frame clones and is missing some. The sample contains roughly 1,600 clones, 93% of which appear only once. The sequenced sample consisted of tumor tissue. The chain uses TRBV19 and TRBJ1-1; tentative D call: TRBD1 (6 bases). The origin of this receptor is an adult with diffuse large B cell lymphoma. CDR3 DNA: TGTGCCAGTAGTATTTCCAGGGGCTGGGACACTGAAGCTTTCTTT. It is translated as CASSISRGWDTEAFF.